This TCR beta chain was documented in a study of cytomegalovirus exposure and HLA in healthy donors. Both 60 Vbeta primers and 13 Jbeta primers went into the PCR. Clones were read by immunoSEQ multiplex PCR, and TCRdb kept only the in-frame ones, dropping some. The table records over 110,000 clones, 70% to 80% of them present only once. On this clone itself: As yet, its antigen is unknown.

Notes on the study in general: It was in a later analysis that TCR association rates were seen to vary by HLA locus, highest for DRB1 and lowest for HLA-C. Whilst most TCR sequences proved rare, a subset of public TCRs occurred across many donors. Several of the most significant clusters appeared linked to common viral pathogens, based on a later analysis.

Germline V lookup: CDR1 SGDLS, CDR2 YYNGEE. The V and J ends lost 1 base and 5 bases, in that order; junction bases with no gene match: 3. The CDR3 length is 16 residues. The TCR sequence derives from a woman in her forties or fifties in good health and CMV-seropositive. Sequenced sample: PBMCs. V usage is TRBV9 and J usage is TRBJ2-5; TRBD2 matches at 15 bases. CDR3 DNA: TGTGCCAGCAGCGTAAGGACTAGCGGGGGGGAGGAGACCCAGTACTTC. This gives the protein CASSVRTSGGEETQYF.